This T cell receptor (beta chain) is from a study of T cell repertoires in cytomegalovirus infection. The wider study: Carrying CMV and the relevant HLA type showed in public TCR beta signatures.

The ends lost 5 bases at V and 3 bases at J; junction bases unmatched: 9. The germline gives CDR1 MDHEN, CDR2 SYDVKM. This CDR3 spans 16 amino acids. TCRdb recomputed calls from the reads with MiXCR, one row per CDR3 protein. The table shows 150,000 to 180,000 distinct CDR3 sequences, with 23% occurring only once. The rearrangement uses TRBV28 and TRBJ2-5, with 10 bases that match TRBD1. Sequencing was carried out using PBMCs. This clonotype originated in a human donor in good health (CMV status not recorded). Some clones in this sample may be carry-over from other donors' samples. The CDR3 reads CASSSTGTGAKETQYF. CDR3 DNA: TGTGCCAGCAGTAGCACCGGGACAGGGGCTAAAGAGACCCAGTACTTC.